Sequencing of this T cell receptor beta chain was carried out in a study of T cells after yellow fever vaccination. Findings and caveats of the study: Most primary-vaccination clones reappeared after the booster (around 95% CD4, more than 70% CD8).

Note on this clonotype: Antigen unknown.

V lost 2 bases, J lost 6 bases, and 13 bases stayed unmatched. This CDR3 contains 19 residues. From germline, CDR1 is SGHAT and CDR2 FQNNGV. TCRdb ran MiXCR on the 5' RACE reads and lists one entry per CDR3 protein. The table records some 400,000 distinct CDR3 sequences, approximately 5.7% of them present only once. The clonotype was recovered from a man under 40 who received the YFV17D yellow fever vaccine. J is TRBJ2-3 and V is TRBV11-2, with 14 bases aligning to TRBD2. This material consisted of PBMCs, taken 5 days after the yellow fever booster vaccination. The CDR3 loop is CASSLILGTSGRRSDTQYF. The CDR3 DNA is TGTGCCAGCAGCTTAATACTTGGGACTAGCGGGAGACGATCTGATACGCAGTATTTT. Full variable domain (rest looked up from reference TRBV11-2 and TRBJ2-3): EAGVAQSPRYKIIEKRQSVAFWCNPISGHATLYWYQQILGQGPKLLIQFQNNGVVDDSQLPKDRFSAERLKGVDSTLKIQPAKLEDSAVYLCASSLILGTSGRRSDTQYFGPGTRLTVL.